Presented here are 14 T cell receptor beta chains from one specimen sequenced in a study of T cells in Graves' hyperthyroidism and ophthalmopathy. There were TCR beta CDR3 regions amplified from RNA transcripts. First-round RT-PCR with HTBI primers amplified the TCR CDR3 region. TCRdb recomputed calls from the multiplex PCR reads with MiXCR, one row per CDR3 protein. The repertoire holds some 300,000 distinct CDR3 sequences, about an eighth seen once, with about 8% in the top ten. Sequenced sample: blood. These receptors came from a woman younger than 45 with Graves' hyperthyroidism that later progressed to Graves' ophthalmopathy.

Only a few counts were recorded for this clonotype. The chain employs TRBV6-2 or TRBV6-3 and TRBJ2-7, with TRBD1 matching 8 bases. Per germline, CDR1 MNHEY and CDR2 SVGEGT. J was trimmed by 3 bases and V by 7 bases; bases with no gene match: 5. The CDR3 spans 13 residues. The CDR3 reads CASIRDRYYEQYF. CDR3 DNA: TGTGCCAGCATCCGGGACAGGTACTACGAGCAGTACTTC.

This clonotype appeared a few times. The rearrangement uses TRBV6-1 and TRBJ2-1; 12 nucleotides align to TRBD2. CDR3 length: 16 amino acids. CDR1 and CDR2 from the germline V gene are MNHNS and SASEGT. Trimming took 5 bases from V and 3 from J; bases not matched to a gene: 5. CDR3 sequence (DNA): TGTGCCAGCAGTCGCCAGACTAGCGGGGGCTACAATGAGCAGTTCTTC. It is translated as CASSRQTSGGYNEQFF.

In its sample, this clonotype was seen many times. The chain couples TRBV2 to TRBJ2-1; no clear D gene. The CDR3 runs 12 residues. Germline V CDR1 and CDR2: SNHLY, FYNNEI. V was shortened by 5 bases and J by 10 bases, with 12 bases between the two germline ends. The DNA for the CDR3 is TGTGCCAGCAGTACGGGTATTGGCGAGCAGTTCTTC. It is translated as CASSTGIGEQFF. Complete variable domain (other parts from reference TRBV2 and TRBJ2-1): EPEVTQTPSHQVTQMGQEVILRCVPISNHLYFYWYRQILGQKVEFLVSFYNNEISEKSEIFDDQFSVERPDGSNFTLKIRSTKLEDSAMYFCASSTGIGEQFFGPGTRLTVL.

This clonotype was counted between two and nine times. For the CDR3, the DNA is TGTGCCAGCAGCCAAGATTATGGGGGAGGCAGTAATTCACCCCTCCACTTT. Encoded protein: CASSQDYGGGSNSPLHF. The chain combines TRBV4-2 with TRBJ1-6; TRBD1 is a possible D gene (5 bases). Per the germline V gene, CDR1 is LGHNA and CDR2 is YNFKEQ. This CDR3 contains 17 residues. V was trimmed by 0 bases and J by 6 bases, leaving 15 bases between them.

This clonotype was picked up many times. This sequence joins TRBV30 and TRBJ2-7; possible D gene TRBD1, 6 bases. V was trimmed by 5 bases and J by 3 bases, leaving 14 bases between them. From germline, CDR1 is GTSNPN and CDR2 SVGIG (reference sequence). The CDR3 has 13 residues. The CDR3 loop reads CAWAGDVRYEQYF. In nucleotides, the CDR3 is TGTGCCTGGGCAGGGGATGTCCGCTACGAGCAGTACTTC.

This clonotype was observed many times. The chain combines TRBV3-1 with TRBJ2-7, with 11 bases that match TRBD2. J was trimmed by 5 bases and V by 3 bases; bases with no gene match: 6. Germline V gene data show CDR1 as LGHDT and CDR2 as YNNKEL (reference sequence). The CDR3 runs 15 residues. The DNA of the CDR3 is TGTGCCAGCAGCCACCGGTCGGGACTAGCGGACGAGCAGTACTTC. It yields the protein CASSHRSGLADEQYF.

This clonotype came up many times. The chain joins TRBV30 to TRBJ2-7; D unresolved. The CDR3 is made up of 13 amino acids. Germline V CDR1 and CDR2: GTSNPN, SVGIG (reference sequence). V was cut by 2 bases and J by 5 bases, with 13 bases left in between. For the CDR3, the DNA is TGTGCCTGGAGTAGTCTAGTGGGCAACGAGCAGTACTTC. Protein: CAWSSLVGNEQYF.

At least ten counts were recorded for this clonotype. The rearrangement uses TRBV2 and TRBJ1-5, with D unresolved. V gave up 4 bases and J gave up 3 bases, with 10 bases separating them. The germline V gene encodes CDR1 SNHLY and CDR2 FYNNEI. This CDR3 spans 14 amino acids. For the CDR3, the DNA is TGTGCCAGCAGTGCACAAGGAATCAATCAGCCCCAGCATTTT. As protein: CASSAQGINQPQHF.

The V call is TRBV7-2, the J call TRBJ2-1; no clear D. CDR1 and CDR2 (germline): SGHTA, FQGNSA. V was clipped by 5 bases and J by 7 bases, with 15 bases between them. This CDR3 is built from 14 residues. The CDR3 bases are TGTGCCAGCAGCCAGACCTGGCTAGAGAATGAGCAGTTCTTC. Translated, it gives CASSQTWLENEQFF.

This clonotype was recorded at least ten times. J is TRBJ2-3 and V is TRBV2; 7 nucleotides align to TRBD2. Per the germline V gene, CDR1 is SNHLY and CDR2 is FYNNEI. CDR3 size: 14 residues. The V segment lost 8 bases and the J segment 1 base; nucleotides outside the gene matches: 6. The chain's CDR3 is CASSGGPGTDTQYF. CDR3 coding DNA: TGTGCCAGCTCGGGGGGTCCCGGCACAGATACGCAGTATTTT. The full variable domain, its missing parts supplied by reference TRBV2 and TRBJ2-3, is EPEVTQTPSHQVTQMGQEVILRCVPISNHLYFYWYRQILGQKVEFLVSFYNNEISEKSEIFDDQFSVERPDGSNFTLKIRSTKLEDSAMYFCASSGGPGTDTQYFGPGTRLTVL.

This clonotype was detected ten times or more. The CDR3 coding sequence is TGTGCCAGCAGCTTAGGTAAACCGGGACGCCCGGACTATGGCTACACCTTC. This sequence encodes CASSLGKPGRPDYGYTF. The chain couples TRBV7-9 to TRBJ1-2, with D possibly TRBD1 on 5 matching bases. The germline V gene encodes CDR1 SEHNR and CDR2 FQNEAQ (reference sequence). V was trimmed by 1 base and J by 3 bases, leaving 18 bases between them. The CDR3 runs to 17 residues.

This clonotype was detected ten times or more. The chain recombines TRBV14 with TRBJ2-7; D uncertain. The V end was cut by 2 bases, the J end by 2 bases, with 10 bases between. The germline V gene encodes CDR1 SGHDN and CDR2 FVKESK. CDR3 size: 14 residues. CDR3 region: CASSQLATAYEQYF. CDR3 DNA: TGTGCCAGCAGCCAATTGGCCACGGCCTACGAGCAGTACTTC. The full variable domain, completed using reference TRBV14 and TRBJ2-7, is EAGVTQFPSHSVIEKGQTVTLRCDPISGHDNLYWYRRVMGKEIKFLLHFVKESKQDESGMPNNRFLAERTGGTYSTLKVQPAELEDSGVYFCASSQLATAYEQYFGPGTRLTVT.

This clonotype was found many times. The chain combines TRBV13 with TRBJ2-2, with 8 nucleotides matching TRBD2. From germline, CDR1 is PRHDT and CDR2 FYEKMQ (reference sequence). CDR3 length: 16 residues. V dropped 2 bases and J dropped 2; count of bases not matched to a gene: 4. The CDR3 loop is CASSLRIAGNTGELFF. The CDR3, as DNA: TGTGCCAGCAGCTTAAGGATAGCGGGAAACACCGGGGAGCTGTTTTTT.

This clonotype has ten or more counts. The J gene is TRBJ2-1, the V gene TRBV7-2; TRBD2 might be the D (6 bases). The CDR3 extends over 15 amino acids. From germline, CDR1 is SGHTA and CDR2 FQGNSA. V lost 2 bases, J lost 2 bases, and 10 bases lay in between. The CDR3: CASSLSGATYNEQFF. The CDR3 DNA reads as TGTGCCAGCAGCTTATCGGGAGCCACCTACAATGAGCAGTTCTTC.